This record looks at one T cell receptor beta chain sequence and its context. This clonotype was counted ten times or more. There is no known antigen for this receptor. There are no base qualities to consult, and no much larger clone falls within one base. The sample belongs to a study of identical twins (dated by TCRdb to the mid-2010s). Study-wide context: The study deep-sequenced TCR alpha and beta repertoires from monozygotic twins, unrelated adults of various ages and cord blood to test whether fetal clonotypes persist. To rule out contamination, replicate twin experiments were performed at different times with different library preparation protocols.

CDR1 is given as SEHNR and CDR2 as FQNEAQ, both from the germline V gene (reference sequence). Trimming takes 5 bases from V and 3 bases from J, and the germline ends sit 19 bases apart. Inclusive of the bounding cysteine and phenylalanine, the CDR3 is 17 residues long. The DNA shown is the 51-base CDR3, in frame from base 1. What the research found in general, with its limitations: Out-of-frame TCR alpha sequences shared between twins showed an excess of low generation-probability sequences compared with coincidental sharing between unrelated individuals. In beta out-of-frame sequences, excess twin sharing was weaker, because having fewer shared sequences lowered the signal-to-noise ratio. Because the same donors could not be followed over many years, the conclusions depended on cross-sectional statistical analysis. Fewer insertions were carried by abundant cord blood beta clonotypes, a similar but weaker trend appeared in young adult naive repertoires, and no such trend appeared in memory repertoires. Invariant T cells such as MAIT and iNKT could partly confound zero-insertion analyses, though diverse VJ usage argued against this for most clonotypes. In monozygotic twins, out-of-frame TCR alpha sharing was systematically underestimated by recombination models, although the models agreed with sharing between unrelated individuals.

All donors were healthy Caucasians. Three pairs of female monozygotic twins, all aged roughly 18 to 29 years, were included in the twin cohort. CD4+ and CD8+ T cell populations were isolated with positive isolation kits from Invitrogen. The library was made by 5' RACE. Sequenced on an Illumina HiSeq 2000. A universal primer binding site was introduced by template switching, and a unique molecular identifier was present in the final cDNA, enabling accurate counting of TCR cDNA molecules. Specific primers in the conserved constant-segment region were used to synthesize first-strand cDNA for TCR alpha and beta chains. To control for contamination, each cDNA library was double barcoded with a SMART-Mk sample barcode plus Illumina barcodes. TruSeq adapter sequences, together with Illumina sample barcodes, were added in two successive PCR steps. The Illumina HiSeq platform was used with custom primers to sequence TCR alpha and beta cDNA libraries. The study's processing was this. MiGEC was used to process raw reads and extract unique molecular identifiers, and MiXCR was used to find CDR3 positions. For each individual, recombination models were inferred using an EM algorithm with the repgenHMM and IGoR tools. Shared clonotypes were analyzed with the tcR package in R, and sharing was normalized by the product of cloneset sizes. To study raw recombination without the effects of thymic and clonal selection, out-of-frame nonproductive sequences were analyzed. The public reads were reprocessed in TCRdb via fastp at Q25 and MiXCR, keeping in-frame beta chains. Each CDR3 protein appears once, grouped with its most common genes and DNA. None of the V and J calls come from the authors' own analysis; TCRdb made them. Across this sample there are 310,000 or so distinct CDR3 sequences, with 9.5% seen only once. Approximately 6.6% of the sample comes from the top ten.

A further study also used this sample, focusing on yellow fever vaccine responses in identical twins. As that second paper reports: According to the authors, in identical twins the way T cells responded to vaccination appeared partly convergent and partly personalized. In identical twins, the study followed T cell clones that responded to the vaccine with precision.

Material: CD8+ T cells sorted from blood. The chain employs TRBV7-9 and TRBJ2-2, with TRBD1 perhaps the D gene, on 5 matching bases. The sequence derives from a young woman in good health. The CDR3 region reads CASSLLPPGFDTGELFF. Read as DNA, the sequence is TGTGCCAGCAGCCTCCTCCCTCCAGGGTTTGACACCGGGGAGCTGTTTTTT.